This TCR beta chain is drawn from a study of naive and memory T cell subsets. This clonotype has ten or more counts. The antigen is not known. Findings and limits, study-wide: TCR abundance followed a power law differing between naive and memory subsets.

Germline V gene sequence: CDR1 MNHEY, CDR2 SMNVEV (reference sequence). Unmatched junction bases numbered 6, after V lost 5 bases and J lost 7 bases. The CDR3 has 13 amino acids. Two oligonucleotides, mixed equimolar, formed the beta constant-region primer covering TRBC1 and TRBC2. Ligated cDNA was amplified by four rounds of PCR with nested alpha and beta constant-region primers and SP2. TCRdb re-called the UMI-ligation and nested PCR reads through MiXCR, storing one row per CDR3 protein. The sample yields over 100,000 distinct CDR3 sequences, 35% to 45% seen once. The chain couples TRBV27 to TRBJ1-1, with TRBD1 matching 8 bases. Sequencing was performed on central memory CD4+ T cells from blood. This clonotype originated in a human donor in good health. This chain's CDR3 is CASSRTGSGEAFF. DNA of the CDR3: TGTGCCAGCAGTCGGACAGGGTCGGGTGAAGCTTTCTTT.